The clone carrying this T cell receptor (beta chain) was counted ten times or more. The antigen is unknown. This sample stems from a study of post-analysis software for immune sequencing data. Trimming took 8 bases from V and 4 from J; bases not matched to a gene: 7. This CDR3 comprises 14 residues. Germline V gene lookup returns CDR1 SQVTM and CDR2 ANQGSEA. Researchers reported that TCR beta cDNA libraries carried unique molecular identifiers. In TCRdb, the PCR reads were re-called with MiXCR into one record per CDR3 protein. Here the sample spans approximately 250,000 distinct CDR3 sequences, 35% to 40% being singletons. Overall study results and limits: TRBV5-6, TRBV5-1 and TRBV20-1 belonged to a set of five TRBV segments that were more frequent in patients than controls. When compared against controls, multiple sclerosis patients showed significantly lower normalized Chao1 diversity.

The receptor's source is a girl aged 5-17 years with multiple sclerosis. The V call is TRBV29-1, the J call TRBJ2-1; 11 positions agree with TRBD2. Sequenced material: blood. The chain's CDR3 is CSHQGTSGYNEQFF. Written as DNA, the CDR3 is TGCAGCCACCAGGGGACTAGCGGTTACAATGAGCAGTTCTTC.